These 22 T cell receptor beta chains were sequenced from one sample in a study of blood T cell repertoires in COVID-19. TCRdb's table, derived via immunoSEQ multiplex PCR, lists solely in-frame clones and lacks some. The table lists roughly 380,000 clones, more than 70% of them singletons. Sequencing used PBMCs or T cells enriched from blood (not recorded which). These receptors all stem from a man younger than 40 who had recovered from COVID-19.

The chain recombines TRBV10-1 with TRBJ1-1, with a possible D match to TRBD1 (6 bases). The CDR3 loop spans 14 amino acids. V gave up 0 bases and J gave up 5 bases, with 10 bases separating them. Germline V lookup: CDR1 WNHNN, CDR2 SYGVQD (reference sequence). Here the CDR3 DNA reads TGCGCCAGCAGTGAGTCCAGGGGCAAAACTGAAGCTTTCTTT. Protein: CASSESRGKTEAFF.

Notes on this clone: The same CDR3 can be traced to other DNA sequences in this sample. V usage is TRBV2 and J usage is TRBJ2-2; 8 bases line up with TRBD1. With V trimmed by 2 bases and J by 5 bases, 1 base remained unmatched. The germline gives CDR1 SNHLY, CDR2 FYNNEI. The CDR3 is made up of 14 amino acids. CDR3 coding DNA: TGTGCCAGCAGTGAACAGGGGGCAACCGGGGAGCTGTTTTTT. This translates into CASSEQGATGELFF.

This clone was recorded a few times. The chain links TRBV27 to TRBJ1-6; D is unclear. This CDR3 contains 18 residues. Germline V CDR1 and CDR2: MNHEY, SMNVEV (reference sequence). Trimming removed 4 bases from V and 0 bases from J, with 16 bases in between. CDR3 sequence reads: CASSSRAFGSSYNSPLHF. CDR3 nucleotides: TGTGCCAGCAGTTCCCGGGCCTTTGGGAGCTCCTATAATTCACCCCTCCACTTT.

This chain joins TRBV4-1 and TRBJ2-7; D perhaps matches TRBD1 (6 bases). The CDR3 sequence is 14 residues long. Deletions cut 3 bases from V and 3 bases from J, with 12 bases between. Germline values: CDR1 MGHRA, CDR2 YSYEKL. CDR3 nucleotide sequence: TGCGCCAGCAGCCAGGGGGCCCTGGACTACGAGCAGTACTTC. This gives the protein CASSQGALDYEQYF.

This clone was found a few times. The V and J genes are TRBV30 and TRBJ1-3; D is perhaps TRBD1 (5 bases). V was trimmed by 4 bases and J by 0 bases, leaving 7 bases between them. This CDR3 contains 13 residues. Germline V gives CDR1 GTSNPN, CDR2 SVGIG (reference sequence). CDR3 nucleotides: TGTGCCTGGAACAGGCTCTCTGGAAACACCATATATTTT. Translation gives CAWNRLSGNTIYF.

The rearrangement joins TRBV3-1 (or the pseudogene TRBV3-2) to TRBJ1-1; D is possibly TRBD1 (6 bases). V lost 4 bases to trimming and J lost 4 bases, with 13 bases between them. The CDR3 has 14 amino acids. From germline, CDR1 is LGHDT and CDR2 YNNKEL (reference sequence). CDR3: CASSRGQVSTEAFF. In DNA, the CDR3 is TGTGCCAGCAGCCGGGGACAAGTTAGCACTGAAGCTTTCTTT.

The chain recombines TRBV5-8 with TRBJ2-7; the D is unclear. Between the trimmed V and J ends, which lost 5 bases and 6 bases, there was a span of 9 bases. Germline assignment: CDR1 SGHTS and CDR2 YDEGEE. This CDR3 region has 11 residues. The CDR3: CASSSPGEQYF. In nucleotides, the CDR3 is TGTGCCAGCAGTTCTCCAGGCGAGCAGTACTTC.

The chain has TRBV9 and TRBJ1-2, with D possibly matching TRBD1 (5 bases). V shed 3 bases and J shed 8 bases, with 14 bases lying between them. The CDR3 is 13 amino acids. Germline V gene sequence: CDR1 SGDLS, CDR2 YYNGEE. The CDR3 coding sequence is TGTGCCAGCAGCGCCAGGGTATCGGAGGGCTACACCTTC. The encoded protein is CASSARVSEGYTF.

The V gene is TRBV25-1, the J gene TRBJ1-1; the D gene is possibly TRBD1 (6 bases). The CDR3 runs 13 residues. Germline loops: CDR1 MGHDK, CDR2 SYGVNS. Trimming left V 5 bases short and J 1 base short, with 8 bases between. CDR3 nucleotides: TGTGCCAGCAGTTTGACAGGGAACACTGAAGCTTTCTTT. Its protein product is CASSLTGNTEAFF. Variable domain in full (rest from reference TRBV25-1 and TRBJ1-1): EADIYQTPRYLVIGTGKKITLECSQTMGHDKMYWYQQDPGMELHLIHYSYGVNSTEKGDLSSESTVSRIRTEHFPLTLESARPSHTSQYLCASSLTGNTEAFFGQGTRLTVV.

The chain combines TRBV3-1 (or the pseudogene TRBV3-2) with TRBJ1-4, with unresolved D. Germline V lookup: CDR1 LGHDT, CDR2 YNNKEL (reference sequence). V was clipped by 7 bases and J by 2 bases, with 14 bases between them. The length of the CDR3 is 15 residues. Here the CDR3 DNA reads TGTGCCAGCATTAGAGACTGGTCTACTAATGAAAAACTGTTTTTT. It yields the protein CASIRDWSTNEKLFF.

CDR3 nucleotides: TGTGCCAGCAGCCTATGGACAGGGATGAACACTGAAGCTTTCTTT. Translating it yields CASSLWTGMNTEAFF. The chain couples TRBV3-1 (or the pseudogene TRBV3-2) to TRBJ1-1, with TRBD1 matching 8 bases. There are 15 residues in the CDR3. Germline lookup yields CDR1 LGHDT and CDR2 YNNKEL (reference sequence). V was pared by 4 bases and J by 0 bases, with 4 bases of the junction left unmatched.

The chain carries TRBV13 and TRBJ1-1; no clear D. V was trimmed by 5 bases and J by 1 base, leaving 5 bases between them. CDR3 length: 12 amino acids. Per the germline V gene, CDR1 is PRHDT and CDR2 is FYEKMQ (reference sequence). This chain's CDR3 is CASSPSNTEAFF. The CDR3 nucleotides read TGTGCCAGCAGCCCTTCGAACACTGAAGCTTTCTTT.

V usage is TRBV7-3 and J usage is TRBJ2-1, with TRBD2 matching over 9 bases. Per the germline V gene, CDR1 is SGHTA and CDR2 is FQGTGA. The length of the CDR3 is 15 residues. The V gene end was trimmed by 2 bases and the J gene end by 6 bases; junction bases not matched to a gene: 5. The CDR3 spells CASSLRSGGSNEQFF. The CDR3 bases are TGTGCCAGCAGCTTACGTAGCGGGGGTTCCAATGAGCAGTTCTTC. Looking up the rest from reference TRBV7-3 and TRBJ2-1 gives the full variable domain: GAGVSQTPSNKVTEKGKYVELRCDPISGHTALYWYRQSLGQGPEFLIYFQGTGAADDSGLPNDRFFAVRPEGSVSTLKIQRTERGDSAVYLCASSLRSGGSNEQFFGPGTRLTVL.

The chain is built from TRBV4-3 and TRBJ1-2; the D is unclear. Germline V gene data show CDR1 as LGHNA and CDR2 as YSLEER. The ends were cut back, 0 bases at V and 6 bases at J, with 14 bases in the middle. CDR3 length equals 15 residues. CDR3 sequence (DNA): TGCGCCAGCAGCCAAGATATTAGTGTTCCCAATGGCTACACCTTC. Its protein product is CASSQDISVPNGYTF.

This sequence joins TRBV9 and TRBJ1-6; D might be TRBD1 (5 bases). The ends were cut back, 0 bases at V and 8 bases at J, with 12 bases in the middle. This CDR3 region has 15 residues. Germline CDR1 and CDR2: SGDLS and YYNGEE. The CDR3 sequence: CASSVEPGRDSPLHF. The CDR3 DNA reads as TGTGCCAGCAGCGTAGAGCCAGGGCGTGATTCACCCCTCCACTTT.

V is TRBV4-1 and J is TRBJ2-2; 8 bases are a match to TRBD1. V lost 5 bases, J lost 5 bases, and 7 bases stayed unmatched. Looked up from germline, CDR1 is MGHRA and CDR2 is YSYEKL. CDR3 length: 15 residues. The CDR3 protein is CASSYRTGKTGELFF. CDR3 in DNA: TGCGCCAGCAGCTATCGGACAGGGAAAACCGGGGAGCTGTTTTTT.

This clone was picked up a small number of times. This sequence joins TRBV7-8 and TRBJ2-7; 7 bases line up with TRBD1. Germline CDR1 is SGHVS and CDR2 is FQNEAQ. This CDR3 region has 17 residues. V lost 4 bases to trimming and J lost 2 bases; unmatched junction nucleotides: 14. CDR3: CASSSPLTGTVAYEQYF. The CDR3 DNA sequence: TGTGCCAGCAGCTCGCCCCTTACCGGGACAGTGGCCTACGAGCAGTACTTC.

The chain links TRBV7-9 to TRBJ2-5; TRBD2 is a possible D gene (6 bases). Between the trimmed V and J ends, which lost 5 bases and 9 bases, there was a span of 13 bases. The germline gives CDR1 SEHNR, CDR2 FQNEAQ (reference sequence). This CDR3 is built from 12 residues. The CDR3 coding sequence is TGTGCCAGCAGCCCCTCATCGGGGGCCCAGTACTTC. Its protein is CASSPSSGAQYF. Combining the CDR3 with reference TRBV7-9 and TRBJ2-5 gives the whole variable domain DTGVSQNPRHKITKRGQNVTFRCDPISEHNRLYWYRQTLGQGPEFLTYFQNEAQLEKSRLLSDRFSAERPKGSFSTLEIQRTEQGDSAMYLCASSPSSGAQYFGPGTRLLVL.

This chain connects TRBV2 to TRBJ1-2; tentatively, D is TRBD1 (6 bases). The CDR3 runs to 13 residues. CDR1 SNHLY and CDR2 FYNNEI come from the germline V gene. V was cut by 2 bases and J by 4 bases, with 8 bases left in between. The DNA for the CDR3 is TGTGCCAGCAGTGAAAAAGGGGGCTATGGCTACACCTTC. It is translated as CASSEKGGYGYTF.

The chain has TRBV4-2 and TRBJ2-1; 7 nucleotides line up with TRBD2. The CDR3 runs 15 residues. The germline V gene has CDR1 LGHNA and CDR2 YNFKEQ. V dropped 5 bases and J dropped 5; count of bases not matched to a gene: 9. CDR3 DNA sequence: TGTGCCAGCAGCTCAAGGGCGGGGGACCACAATGAGCAGTTCTTC. Translating it yields CASSSRAGDHNEQFF.

This chain links TRBV6-5 with TRBJ1-4, with D maybe TRBD1 (5 bases). This CDR3 is built from 12 residues. Germline V gene sequence: CDR1 MNHEY, CDR2 SVGAGI. Trimming removed 6 bases at V and 7 bases at J, with 9 bases between. The CDR3 sequence is CASRADSEKLFF. CDR3 in DNA: TGTGCCAGCAGGGCAGACAGTGAAAAACTGTTTTTT.

As to this clone: This specimen includes other DNA sequences encoding the same CDR3. The V call is TRBV20-1, the J call TRBJ2-5, with unresolved D. Between the trimmed V and J ends, which lost 3 bases and 5 bases, there was a span of 4 bases. CDR1 and CDR2 from the germline V gene are DFQATT and SNEGSKA (reference sequence). The CDR3 is made up of 10 amino acids. In DNA, the CDR3 is TGCAGTGCTAGCCAGGAGACCCAGTACTTC. Its translation is CSASQETQYF.